Sequencing of this TCR beta chain was carried out in a study of shared clonotypes between healthy human individuals. General study points: The study's rarefaction showed incomplete sorted-subset sequencing despite large depth.

This clone was seen only once. Its antigen is currently unknown. The assay was immunoSEQ multiplex PCR, and TCRdb's table has in-frame clones only and misses some. The sample carries 850,000 to 1,200,000 clones, more than 60% recorded once. CDR1 and CDR2 from the germline V gene are SQVTM and ANQGSEA. There are 10 residues in the CDR3. Trimming cost V 3 bases and J 8 bases, with 7 bases left between them. The material sequenced was memory CD4+ T cells sorted from blood. Subset defined: CD45RA-negative fraction. The source is a man between 18 and 35 years old in good health. The chain joins TRBV29-1 to TRBJ1-2; D uncertain. The CDR3 DNA is TGCAGCGTTGACATGGGAGGCTACACCTTC. Protein sequence: CSVDMGGYTF.